This T cell receptor (beta chain) was profiled in a study of cytomegalovirus exposure and HLA in healthy donors. Study findings and constraints: Several V segments, TRBV6-2 and TRBV6-3 among them, could not be told apart and were dropped. Immune exposure information available was restricted to CMV serostatus. Segments of the TCR beta V type were, in most cases, productive about 87% or about 30% of the time in an earlier analysis.

Of note for this clone: Antigen specificity is unknown.

CDR3 length equals 15 residues. V lost 2 bases to trimming and J lost 6 bases, with 18 bases between them. The germline V gene has CDR1 SGHDT and CDR2 YYEEEE. Primers for the PCR totalled 60 Vbeta and 13 Jbeta. Using immunoSEQ multiplex PCR, the repertoire was profiled, and TCRdb retains in-frame clones only, with some absent. The sample has about 150,000 clones; over 60% are singletons. As for the donors, each was a healthy bone marrow donor. This TCR was sampled from a woman aged 60-75 years in good health and CMV-seronegative. The sequenced sample was PBMCs. This chain uses TRBV5-6 with TRBJ2-7; D may be TRBD2 (7 bases). The CDR3 region has the DNA TGTGCCAGCAGCTTCACGGGGGGCGCGTTTGGCGAGCAGTACTTC. Encoded protein: CASSFTGGAFGEQYF.